This is a list of T cell receptor beta chains from one sample in a study of T cell responses to AZD1222 COVID-19 vaccine. TCRdb's table, derived via immunoSEQ multiplex PCR, lists solely in-frame clones and lacks some. The sample includes over 150,000 clones, around 88% of them seen just once. The sample consisted of peripheral blood, taken on day 0 of AZD1222 vaccination. The receptors here all came from an adult in good health. CDR3s include the opening cysteine and the closing phenylalanine or tryptophan. The D gene is left open where the match is weak. For some rows the clone size is stated as once, few or many, or as a class when expanded; others skip it.

clone size	V gene	D gene	J gene	CDR3 DNA	CDR3 protein
.	TRBV5-1	.	TRBJ2-7	TGCGCCAGCAGCTGGGACATAGCCTACGAGCAGTACTTC	CASSWDIAYEQYF
.	TRBV5-3	TRBD1	TRBJ1-5	TGTGCCAGAAGCCCCCGACAGGGGGCGATGAGCAATCAGCCCCAGCATTTT	CARSPRQGAMSNQPQHF
.	TRBV6-2/TRBV6-3	.	TRBJ2-4	TGTGCCAGCAGTTACTCTGAGGTCCAGTACTTC	CASSYSEVQYF
.	TRBV11-2	TRBD2	TRBJ2-3	TGTGCCAGCAGCTCCCCTTTTAGCGGGAGAGAGACAGATACGCAGTATTTT	CASSSPFSGRETDTQYF
.	TRBV7-8	TRBD2	TRBJ2-7	TGTGCCAGCAGCTTAGGAGGATTGACTAGCGGGGCGTCCTACGAGCAGTACTTC	CASSLGGLTSGASYEQYF
.	TRBV7-2	.	TRBJ2-1	TGTGCCAGCAGCTCTAGGCGGAGTAGCGGTTTCTACAATGAGCAGTTCTTC	CASSSRRSSGFYNEQFF
.	TRBV10-2	TRBD1	TRBJ1-4	TGCGCCAGCAGTGAGAAGGGGGCCGGGTCCTCGGATGAAAAACTGTTTTTT	CASSEKGAGSSDEKLFF
.	TRBV19	TRBD2	TRBJ2-7	TGTGCCAGTAGCCTAGCGGGGCTCTACGAGCAGTACTTC	CASSLAGLYEQYF
.	TRBV10-3	TRBD2	TRBJ2-1	TGTGCCATCAGTGGGCTGGGGACTAGCCCCTACAATGAGCAGTTCTTC	CAISGLGTSPYNEQFF
once	TRBV5-1	.	TRBJ2-7	TGCGCCAGCAGTAGAACAGGGACAAAGGGGGATCCTACCTACGAGCAGTACTTC	CASSRTGTKGDPTYEQYF
.	TRBV4-2	.	TRBJ1-4	TGTGCCAGCAGCCAAGAGGGCCTTTCAACCAATGAAAAACTGTTTTTT	CASSQEGLSTNEKLFF
.	TRBV30	.	TRBJ1-2	TGTGCCTGGAGTGTACAGACAGCTTATGGCTACACCTTC	CAWSVQTAYGYTF
.	TRBV12-3/TRBV12-4	.	TRBJ2-7	TGTGCCAGCAGCCCTGGACCATCCTACGAGCAGTACTTC	CASSPGPSYEQYF
.	TRBV10-3	.	TRBJ1-6	TGTGCCATCAGTGATGACAACTTGAATTCACCCCTCCACTTT	CAISDDNLNSPLHF
.	TRBV6-5	.	TRBJ2-4	TGTGCCAGCAGCCCGGGACTAGCCAAAAACATTCAGTACTTC	CASSPGLAKNIQYF
.	TRBV30	.	TRBJ2-3	TGTGCCTGGAAAGACGGTTTAAGCACAGATACGCAGTATTTT	CAWKDGLSTDTQYF
.	TRBV27	.	TRBJ1-3	TGTGCCAGCCCCCGGGACTCCTCCTCTGGAAACACCATATATTTT	CASPRDSSSGNTIYF
.	TRBV5-1	TRBD2	TRBJ2-7	TGCGCCAGCAGCACCCGGCCCCTCGGGACTAACTCCTACGAGCAGTACTTC	CASSTRPLGTNSYEQYF
.	TRBV19	.	TRBJ2-3	TGTGCCAGTAGTATAGGAGGGAGAGCCCTGGGAGATACGCAGTATTTT	CASSIGGRALGDTQYF
.	TRBV18	TRBD1	TRBJ2-1	TGTGCCAGCTCACCCGGCCATCCGACAGGGGGCAACTACAATGAGCAGTTCTTC	CASSPGHPTGGNYNEQFF
.	TRBV10-3	TRBD1	TRBJ1-5	TGTGCCATCAGTGAGGCGGACAGGGGTAGCCAGCCCCAGCATTTT	CAISEADRGSQPQHF
few	TRBV6-5	TRBD1	TRBJ1-2	TGTGCCAGCAGTTACAGGGGACAGGGCGTCTATGGCTACACCTTC	CASSYRGQGVYGYTF
.	TRBV9	TRBD2	TRBJ2-5	TGTGCCAGCAGCGTAGCGGGAGGACAAGAGACCCAGTACTTC	CASSVAGGQETQYF
.	TRBV4-1	.	TRBJ2-3	TGCGCCAGCAGCCAAGCGCTTACGCGCGGTAGCACAGATACGCAGTATTTT	CASSQALTRGSTDTQYF
few	TRBV6-5	.	TRBJ1-2	TGTGCCAGCAGGACCCGGGAGGGGGCTAACTATGGCTACACCTTC	CASRTREGANYGYTF
.	TRBV6-5	.	TRBJ1-1	TGTGCCAGCAGTTATTCAGCCATGAACACTGAAGCTTTCTTT	CASSYSAMNTEAFF
.	TRBV10-1	TRBD2	TRBJ2-7	TGCGCCAGCAGTGATGGCACAAGCGGGAGGGGCTACGAGCAGTACTTC	CASSDGTSGRGYEQYF
.	TRBV9	.	TRBJ2-3	TGTGCCAGCAGCGTAGGAGAGGCCACAGATACGCAGTATTTT	CASSVGEATDTQYF
.	TRBV30	TRBD2	TRBJ2-7	TGTGCCTGGAGCCCGGGACTACAGTACGAGCAGTACTTC	CAWSPGLQYEQYF
.	TRBV29-1	TRBD1	TRBJ1-4	TGCAGCGTGAAAACTGGACAGGGGAACGCTGAAAAACTGTTTTTT	CSVKTGQGNAEKLFF
.	TRBV28	TRBD1	TRBJ2-6	TGTGCCAGCAGCCGACCTGGACAGGGTCCCCCTGGGGCCAACGTCCTGACTTTC	CASSRPGQGPPGANVLTF
few	TRBV5-1	.	TRBJ1-1	TGCGCCAGCAGCTTGGGGACATCGGTCGGGGCTTTCTTT	CASSLGTSVGAFF
.	TRBV24-1	TRBD2	TRBJ2-3	TGTGCCACCAGTGCCCAACTAGCGGGCGGGCCAAATACGCAGTATTTT	CATSAQLAGGPNTQYF
.	TRBV7-3	.	TRBJ2-3	TGTGCCAGCAGCTCCGGGGCCTCGGGAGATACGCAGTATTTT	CASSSGASGDTQYF
.	TRBV5-8	.	TRBJ2-2	TGTGCCAGCAGCTTCCAGGGTAACACCGGGGAGCTGTTTTTT	CASSFQGNTGELFF
few	TRBV7-2	TRBD1	TRBJ1-4	TGTGCCAGCAGCTTAGTGGGACAGGGGGCCTCTAATGAAAAACTGTTTTTT	CASSLVGQGASNEKLFF
.	TRBV10-3	TRBD2	TRBJ2-7	TGTGCCACGGGACTAGCGGGAGCGAACGAGCAGTACTTC	CATGLAGANEQYF
once	TRBV28	.	TRBJ1-6	TGTGCCAGCAGTCTGGTTCTCTTGGAGTCACCCCTCCACTTT	CASSLVLLESPLHF
.	TRBV18	TRBD2	TRBJ2-1	TGTGCCAGCTCACCCCCAGGGACTAGACTTAATGAGCAGTTCTTC	CASSPPGTRLNEQFF
.	TRBV4-2	TRBD2	TRBJ2-5	TGTGCCAGCAGCCAAGAGGGTAGCGGGAGCCAAGAGACCCAGTACTTC	CASSQEGSGSQETQYF
.	TRBV10-3	.	TRBJ1-2	TGTGCCATCAGTGACCCGGACGGCTATGGCTACACCTTC	CAISDPDGYGYTF
.	TRBV19	.	TRBJ2-7	TGTGCCAGTAGTGCCCGGGCCCCAACCTACGAGCAGTACTTC	CASSARAPTYEQYF
once	TRBV6-5	.	TRBJ1-4	TGTGCCAGCGCCACCGCAACTAATGAAAAACTGTTTTTT	CASATATNEKLFF
.	TRBV11-2	.	TRBJ1-5	TGTGCCAGCAGCTTAGGAGGGGGGATAAATCAGCCCCAGCATTTT	CASSLGGGINQPQHF
.	TRBV6-2/TRBV6-3	TRBD2	TRBJ2-5	TGTGCCAGCAGTATAACCTTCACGGGGGGACAAGAGACCCAGTACTTC	CASSITFTGGQETQYF
.	TRBV29-1	.	TRBJ1-1	TGCAGCGTTGATGACAGATATGAAGCTTTCTTT	CSVDDRYEAFF
.	TRBV28	.	TRBJ1-6	TGTGCCAGCACCAAAGGGAGGGGATCGGATTCACCCCTCCACTTT	CASTKGRGSDSPLHF
.	TRBV7-2	.	TRBJ2-1	TGTGCCAGCAGCTTAGAAACCGACAGGCCCCAGTTCTTC	CASSLETDRPQFF
.	TRBV5-1	.	TRBJ2-5	TGCGCCAGCAGCGACCGACGGGGGGAGACCCAGTACTTC	CASSDRRGETQYF
.	TRBV2	.	TRBJ1-2	TGTGCCAGCGGCGAAGACAGCAACTATGGCTACACCTTC	CASGEDSNYGYTF
.	TRBV14	.	TRBJ2-1	TGTGCCAGCAGCCAAGGCCCCACTAGTCTCCTCTACAATGAGCAGTTCTTC	CASSQGPTSLLYNEQFF
.	TRBV7-2	.	TRBJ1-5	TGTGCCAGCAGCTCGGACACTTATAGCAATCAGCCCCAGCATTTT	CASSSDTYSNQPQHF
once	TRBV9	.	TRBJ2-3	TGTGCCAGCAGCGTAGAGGGTTTTAGAGATACGCAGTATTTT	CASSVEGFRDTQYF
.	TRBV4-3	.	TRBJ1-1	TGCGCCAGCAGCCAAGATAAGGCAGGGGCCACTGAAGCTTTCTTT	CASSQDKAGATEAFF